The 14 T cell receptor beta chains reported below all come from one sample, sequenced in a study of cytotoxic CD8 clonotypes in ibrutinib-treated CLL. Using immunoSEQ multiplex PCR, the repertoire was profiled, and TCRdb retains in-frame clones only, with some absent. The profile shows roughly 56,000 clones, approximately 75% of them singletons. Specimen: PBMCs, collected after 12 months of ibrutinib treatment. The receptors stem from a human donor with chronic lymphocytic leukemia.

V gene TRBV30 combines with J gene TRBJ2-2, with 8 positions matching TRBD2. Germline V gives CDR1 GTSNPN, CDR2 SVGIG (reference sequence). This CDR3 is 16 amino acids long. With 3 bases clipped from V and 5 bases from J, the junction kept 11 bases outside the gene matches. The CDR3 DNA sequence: TGTGCCTGGAGGACCCCCCGGGCGGGAGGAACCGGGGAGCTGTTTTTT. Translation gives CAWRTPRAGGTGELFF.

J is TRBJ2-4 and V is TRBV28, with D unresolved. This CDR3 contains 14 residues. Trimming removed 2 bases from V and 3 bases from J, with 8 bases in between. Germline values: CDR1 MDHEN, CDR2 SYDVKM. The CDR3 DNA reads TGTGCCAGCAGTTTAGTGGGCCTCAAAAACATTCAGTACTTC. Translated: CASSLVGLKNIQYF.

CDR3 sequence (DNA): TGTGCCAGCTCACCACCGGGACTAGCGGCGAACGAGCAGTACTTC. The encoded protein is CASSPPGLAANEQYF. The genes are TRBV18 and TRBJ2-7, with TRBD2 matching over 11 bases. J lost 5 bases, V lost 0 bases, and 3 bases had no gene match. The germline gives CDR1 KGHSH, CDR2 LQKENI. This CDR3 contains 15 residues.

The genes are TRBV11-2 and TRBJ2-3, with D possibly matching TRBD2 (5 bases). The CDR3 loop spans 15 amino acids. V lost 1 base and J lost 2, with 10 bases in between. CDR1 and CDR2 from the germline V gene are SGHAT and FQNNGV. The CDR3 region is CASSLVTGYTDTQYF. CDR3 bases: TGTGCCAGCAGCTTAGTGACGGGGTACACAGATACGCAGTATTTT.

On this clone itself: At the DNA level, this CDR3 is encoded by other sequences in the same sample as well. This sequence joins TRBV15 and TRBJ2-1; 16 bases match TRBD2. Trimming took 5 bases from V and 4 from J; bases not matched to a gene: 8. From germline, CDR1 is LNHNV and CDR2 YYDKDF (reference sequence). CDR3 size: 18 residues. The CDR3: CATSRGLAGGPLYNEQFF. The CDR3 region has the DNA TGTGCCACCAGCCGGGGACTAGCGGGAGGGCCCCTTTACAATGAGCAGTTCTTC.

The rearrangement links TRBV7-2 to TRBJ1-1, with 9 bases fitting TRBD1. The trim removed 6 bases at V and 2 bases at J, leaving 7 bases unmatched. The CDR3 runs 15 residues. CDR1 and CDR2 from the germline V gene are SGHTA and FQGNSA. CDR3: CASSRDRALNTEAFF. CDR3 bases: TGTGCCAGCAGTCGGGACAGGGCTCTTAACACTGAAGCTTTCTTT.

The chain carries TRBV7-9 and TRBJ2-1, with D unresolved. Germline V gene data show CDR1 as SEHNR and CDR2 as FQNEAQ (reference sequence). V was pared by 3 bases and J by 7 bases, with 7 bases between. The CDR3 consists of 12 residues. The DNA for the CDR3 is TGTGCCAGCAGCTTCTCGGAGAATGAGCAGTTCTTC. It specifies CASSFSENEQFF.

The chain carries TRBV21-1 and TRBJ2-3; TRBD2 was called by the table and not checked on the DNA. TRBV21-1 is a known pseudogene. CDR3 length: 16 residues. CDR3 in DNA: TGTGCCAGCAGCAACCGCGACGGGGAGACGGCAGATACGCAGTATTTT. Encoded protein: CASSNRDGETADTQYF.

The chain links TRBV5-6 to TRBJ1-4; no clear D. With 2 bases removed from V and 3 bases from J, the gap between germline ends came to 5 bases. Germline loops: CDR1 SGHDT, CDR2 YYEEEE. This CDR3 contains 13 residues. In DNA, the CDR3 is TGTGCCAGCAGCTTCCAGCCTAATGAAAAACTGTTTTTT. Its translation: CASSFQPNEKLFF.

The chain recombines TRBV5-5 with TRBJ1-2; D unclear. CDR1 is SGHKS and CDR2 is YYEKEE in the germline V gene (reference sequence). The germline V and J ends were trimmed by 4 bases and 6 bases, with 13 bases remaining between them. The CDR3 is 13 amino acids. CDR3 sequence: CASSLLPTDGYTF. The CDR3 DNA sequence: TGTGCCAGCAGCCTCCTCCCTACAGATGGCTACACCTTC.

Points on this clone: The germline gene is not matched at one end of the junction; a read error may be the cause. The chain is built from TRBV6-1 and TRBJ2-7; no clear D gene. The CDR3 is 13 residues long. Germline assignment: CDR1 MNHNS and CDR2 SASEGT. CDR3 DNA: TGTGCCAGCAGTGAAAGGTTTGATGCCAGCTGTCACTTC. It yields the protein CASSERFDASCHF.

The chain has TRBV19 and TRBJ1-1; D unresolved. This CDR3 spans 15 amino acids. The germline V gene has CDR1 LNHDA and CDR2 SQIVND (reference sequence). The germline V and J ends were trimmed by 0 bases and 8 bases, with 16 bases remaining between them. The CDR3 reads CASSIEASLIREAFF. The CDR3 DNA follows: TGTGCCAGTAGTATAGAGGCGAGCCTGATCCGGGAAGCTTTCTTT.

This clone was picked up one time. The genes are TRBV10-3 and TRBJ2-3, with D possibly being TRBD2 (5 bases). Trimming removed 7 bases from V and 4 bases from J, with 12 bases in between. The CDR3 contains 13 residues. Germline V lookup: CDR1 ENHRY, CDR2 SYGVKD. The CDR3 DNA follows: TGTGCCATCATGGATACGAGGGCAGATACGCAGTATTTT. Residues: CAIMDTRADTQYF.

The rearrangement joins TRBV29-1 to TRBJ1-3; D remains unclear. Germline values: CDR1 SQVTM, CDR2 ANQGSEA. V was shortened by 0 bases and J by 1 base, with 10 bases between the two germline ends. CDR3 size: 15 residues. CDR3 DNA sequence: TGCAGCGTTGAAGATGGTACGGCTTCTGGAAACACCATATATTTT. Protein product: CSVEDGTASGNTIYF.